These T cell receptor beta chains were read from a single sample in a study of T cell responses to AZD1222 COVID-19 vaccine. Clones were read by immunoSEQ multiplex PCR, and TCRdb kept only the in-frame ones, dropping some. This sample yields approximately 140,000 clones, of which more than 85% are seen a single time; approximately 2% belongs to the top ten. The sequences come from peripheral blood, collected 28 days after the second AZD1222 dose. These receptors came from an adult who received the AZD1222 COVID-19 vaccine. The CDR3 runs from the conserved cysteine through the conserved F or W.

J gene,V gene,CDR3 length,CDR3 protein
TRBJ2-1,TRBV29-1,12,CSVEKTGREQFF
TRBJ2-2,TRBV28,14,CASNTAGNTGELFF
TRBJ1-1,TRBV6-5,14,CASSKTGVGTEAFF
TRBJ2-1,TRBV19,13,CASSIFVGREQFF
TRBJ2-3,TRBV27,18,CASSFTRGGLADTDTQYF
TRBJ2-5,TRBV5-1,15,CASSLNDRGRETQYF
TRBJ1-1,TRBV21-1,13,CASSTGVNTEAFF
TRBJ1-2,TRBV28,15,CASSGLRGGNYGYTF
TRBJ1-6,TRBV27,16,CASSRYGTGLNSPLHF
TRBJ1-5,TRBV2,17,CASSAGTGIPANQPQHF
TRBJ1-2,TRBV5-4,16,CASSLGGASANYGYTF
TRBJ1-1,TRBV6-5,13,CASSPNTGPGAFF
TRBJ2-3,TRBV28,13,CASSLSQEYTQYF
TRBJ1-2,TRBV6-5,12,CASSLQGNGYTF